Listed here are 27 T cell receptor beta chains from one sample, sequenced in a study of T cell responses to AZD1222 COVID-19 vaccine. The data were produced by immunoSEQ multiplex PCR, yet TCRdb's version contains in-frame clones alone and is incomplete. This table holds roughly 200,000 clones, just over 85% found once. The material sequenced was peripheral blood, taken on day 0 of AZD1222 vaccination. The receptors were gathered from an adult in good health.

V usage is TRBV9 and J usage is TRBJ1-5; TRBD1 agrees at 9 bases. CDR1 and CDR2 (germline): SGDLS, YYNGEE. The CDR3 totals 14 residues. V trimming: 4 bases; J trimming: 6 bases; junction bases outside the gene matches: 5. The CDR3 is CASSLTGGSQPQHF. Here the CDR3 DNA reads TGTGCCAGCAGCCTAACAGGGGGCAGTCAGCCCCAGCATTTT.

V usage is TRBV7-3 and J usage is TRBJ2-7, with D possibly matching TRBD2 (5 bases). Germline V gene data show CDR1 as SGHTA and CDR2 as FQGTGA. The V end lost 5 bases, the J end lost 5 bases, and 19 bases lay between the germline ends. The CDR3 sequence is 15 residues long. CDR3 loop: CASSQTSTKINEQYF. DNA for the CDR3: TGTGCCAGCAGCCAAACATCGACTAAAATCAACGAGCAGTACTTC.

The chain combines TRBV5-1 with TRBJ2-7; maybe TRBD2 (6 bases). In germline, CDR1 is SGHRS, CDR2 YFSETQ. Trimming left V 4 bases short and J 6 bases short, with 14 bases between. This CDR3 contains 13 residues. The chain's CDR3 is CASSLGEAGEQYF. The CDR3 bases are TGCGCCAGCAGCCTTGGGGAGGCTGGCGAGCAGTACTTC.

CDR3 nucleotide sequence: TGTGCCAGCGTCGGGGGCGGGGGCACTAACTATGGCTACACCTTC. Encoded protein: CASVGGGGTNYGYTF. The J gene is TRBJ1-2, the V gene TRBV28, with D perhaps TRBD1 (6 bases). The CDR3 consists of 15 residues. Germline loops: CDR1 MDHEN, CDR2 SYDVKM. The V and J ends lost 8 bases and 0 bases respectively, with 16 bases between them.

In its sample, this clone was seen once. The rearrangement uses TRBV10-2 and TRBJ2-3, with 8 positions matching TRBD2. This CDR3 is built from 14 residues. V lost 5 bases, J lost 7 bases, and 8 bases stayed unmatched. CDR1 and CDR2 from the germline V gene are WSHSY and SAAADI. CDR3 loop: CASSSAGASHTQYF. In DNA, the CDR3 is TGCGCCAGCAGTTCAGCGGGGGCGTCGCATACGCAGTATTTT.

The chain couples TRBV27 to TRBJ2-2, with D possibly matching TRBD2 (6 bases). The CDR3 has 15 residues. Germline CDR1 reads MNHEY; CDR2 reads SMNVEV (reference sequence). V was pared by 3 bases and J by 2 bases, with 10 bases between. The CDR3 loop is CASSFRDLNTGELFF. The CDR3, as DNA: TGTGCCAGCAGTTTCCGGGACTTAAACACCGGGGAGCTGTTTTTT.

DNA of the CDR3: TGTGCCTGCCGAGAATCCTACGAGCAGTACTTC. The encoded protein is CACRESYEQYF. The J gene is TRBJ2-7, the V gene TRBV10-3; D is unresolved. Germline CDR1 reads ENHRY; CDR2 reads SYGVKD. This CDR3 is built from 11 residues. V was shortened by 11 bases and J by 1 base, with 9 bases between the two germline ends.

The chain joins TRBV4-3 to TRBJ2-6; TRBD1 aligns across 10 bases. The CDR3 spans 18 residues. Germline loops: CDR1 LGHNA, CDR2 YSLEER. With V trimmed by 1 base and J by 3 bases, 6 bases remained unmatched. The CDR3 DNA reads TGCGCCAGCAGCCAAGCCGGGACAGGGGAGCATGGGGCCAACGTCCTGACTTTC. Its protein product is CASSQAGTGEHGANVLTF.

The chain links TRBV9 to TRBJ1-1; D is unresolved. The CDR3 is made up of 13 amino acids. The germline CDR1 and CDR2 sequences are SGDLS and YYNGEE. The V and J ends lost 0 bases and 4 bases respectively, with 7 bases between them. The CDR3 here is CASSVEGVTEAFF. The CDR3 coding sequence is TGTGCCAGCAGCGTAGAGGGCGTCACTGAAGCTTTCTTT. Full variable domain (rest looked up from reference TRBV9 and TRBJ1-1): DSGVTQTPKHLITATGQRVTLRCSPRSGDLSVYWYQQSLDQGLQFLIQYYNGEERAKGNILERFSAQQFPDLHSELNLSSLELGDSALYFCASSVEGVTEAFFGQGTRLTVV.

The V and J genes are TRBV25-1 and TRBJ1-2; D is unresolved. Trimming shortened V by 2 bases and J by 2 bases, and 9 bases separated the two germline ends. The CDR3 runs 14 residues. Germline CDR1 and CDR2: MGHDK and SYGVNS. The CDR3 loop reads CASSEKGPNYGYTF. CDR3 sequence (DNA): TGTGCCAGCAGTGAAAAAGGTCCCAACTATGGCTACACCTTC.

This rearrangement joins TRBV6-5 to TRBJ2-4; 9 positions match TRBD1. The trim removed 5 bases at V and 7 bases at J, leaving 9 bases unmatched. CDR1 and CDR2 from the germline V gene are MNHEY and SVGAGI. This CDR3 spans 15 amino acids. Here the CDR3 reads CASSPTGGPLNIQYF. The DNA for the CDR3 is TGTGCCAGCAGTCCAACAGGGGGCCCCCTTAACATTCAGTACTTC.

The chain links TRBV7-9 to TRBJ2-7; D possibly corresponds to TRBD2 (6 bases). Trimming removed 3 bases at V and 3 bases at J, with 12 bases between. This CDR3 has 14 residues. In germline, CDR1 is SEHNR, CDR2 FQNEAQ (reference sequence). CDR3 nucleotides: TGTGCCAGCAGCTTTACCGGGACTTTCTACGAGCAGTACTTC. This codes for CASSFTGTFYEQYF.

CDR3 amino acids: CASSFTERGAYNEQFF. The CDR3, as DNA: TGTGCCAGCAGTTTCACAGAGCGGGGGGCCTACAATGAGCAGTTCTTC. The chain uses TRBV27 and TRBJ2-1, with 9 bases aligning to TRBD2. The CDR3 covers 16 residues. Germline CDR1 and CDR2: MNHEY and SMNVEV (reference sequence). V lost 3 bases to trimming and J lost 2 bases; unmatched junction nucleotides: 5.

The gene calls are TRBV7-3 and TRBJ2-7; 11 bases align to TRBD1. CDR1 SGHTA and CDR2 FQGTGA come from the germline V gene. J lost 4 bases, V lost 6 bases, and 11 bases had no gene match. CDR3 length equals 16 residues. This CDR3 is CASREDTGQGVYEQYF. In nucleotides, the CDR3 is TGTGCCAGCAGGGAGGATACGGGACAGGGGGTTTACGAGCAGTACTTC.

The rearrangement uses TRBV5-1 and TRBJ1-6, with TRBD1 as a possible D gene (5 bases). Germline loops: CDR1 SGHRS, CDR2 YFSETQ. This CDR3 comprises 16 residues. V lost 4 bases and J lost 8, with 19 bases in between. This CDR3 is CASSLPQRGMDSPLHF. The CDR3 DNA reads as TGCGCCAGCAGCCTTCCGCAGCGGGGGATGGATTCACCCCTCCACTTT. Based on the CDR3 plus reference TRBV5-1 and TRBJ1-6, the full variable domain is KAGVTQTPRYLIKTRGQQVTLSCSPISGHRSVSWYQQTPGQGLQFLFEYFSETQRNKGNFPGRFSGRQFSNSRSEMNVSTLELGDSALYLCASSLPQRGMDSPLHFGNGTRLTVT.

The CDR3 sequence: CAWSDWGTLARNTGELFF. Here the CDR3 DNA reads TGTGCCTGGAGTGACTGGGGGACTCTAGCGAGGAACACCGGGGAGCTGTTTTTT. The chain links TRBV30 to TRBJ2-2; possible D gene TRBD2, 6 bases. The CDR3 loop spans 18 amino acids. The ends were cut back, 1 base at V and 1 base at J, with 19 bases in the middle. Germline V gene sequence: CDR1 GTSNPN, CDR2 SVGIG (reference sequence). Together with reference TRBV30 and TRBJ2-2, the CDR3 gives the full variable domain: SQTIHQWPATLVQPVGSPLSLECTVEGTSNPNLYWYRQAAGRGLQLLFYSVGIGQISSEVPQNLSASRPQDRQFILSSKKLLLSDSGFYLCAWSDWGTLARNTGELFFGEGSRLTVL.

V and J are TRBV13 and TRBJ1-2; 7 nucleotides match TRBD1. Losses at the gene ends were 3 bases for V and 7 bases for J; bases not matched to a gene: 11. Germline CDR1 is PRHDT and CDR2 is FYEKMQ (reference sequence). This CDR3 comprises 15 residues. CDR3 amino acids: CASSFTGTVRSGYTF. Written as DNA, the CDR3 is TGTGCCAGCAGCTTCACCGGGACAGTTCGGTCTGGCTACACCTTC.

This rearrangement joins TRBV6-4 to TRBJ2-2, with TRBD1 identical over 9 bases. V lost 6 bases, J lost 4 bases, and 9 bases stayed unmatched. CDR1 and CDR2 from the germline V gene are MRHNA and SNTAGT. This CDR3 is built from 16 residues. This chain's CDR3 is CASRSTGGAGTGELFF. The CDR3, as DNA: TGTGCCAGCAGAAGTACAGGGGGCGCAGGCACCGGGGAGCTGTTTTTT.

The chain joins TRBV28 to TRBJ2-1, with D tentatively TRBD2 (6 bases). Trimming removed 5 bases at V and 0 bases at J, with 14 bases between. The CDR3 has 16 amino acids. Germline V gene data show CDR1 as MDHEN and CDR2 as SYDVKM. In DNA, the CDR3 is TGTGCCAGCAGTCAATGGGGGACTCGCTCCTACAATGAGCAGTTCTTC. This translates into CASSQWGTRSYNEQFF. The variable domain in full, with the rest retrieved from reference TRBV28 and TRBJ2-1, is DVKVTQSSRYLVKRTGEKVFLECVQDMDHENMFWYRQDPGLGLRLIYFSYDVKMKEKGDIPEGYSVSREKKERFSLILESASTNQTSMYLCASSQWGTRSYNEQFFGPGTRLTVL.

The chain couples TRBV7-9 to TRBJ1-2, with D unclear. V was trimmed by 8 bases and J by 9 bases, leaving 13 bases between them. Germline V gene lookup returns CDR1 SEHNR and CDR2 FQNEAQ (reference sequence). This CDR3 has 11 residues. CDR3 loop: CASRLGDSYTF. CDR3 DNA: TGTGCCAGCCGTCTCGGTGACAGCTACACCTTC.

The chain employs TRBV6-5 and TRBJ2-7; 13 nucleotides align to TRBD2. With V trimmed by 6 bases and J by 2 bases, 4 bases remained unmatched. The CDR3 consists of 15 residues. The germline V gene has CDR1 MNHEY and CDR2 SVGAGI. The CDR3 region has the DNA TGTGCCAGCAGCCGACTAGCGGGGGGCCCCTACGAGCAGTACTTC. Translated: CASSRLAGGPYEQYF.

This clone occurred once. Because the CDR3's place on the DNA is in doubt, the DNA is left out and the CDR3 is given as listed by TCRdb. This chain links TRBV29-1 with TRBJ2-2; TRBD1 reflects the table's D call only, with no check against the DNA. Germline V gene data show CDR1 as SQVTM and CDR2 as ANQGSEA. With termini counted, the CDR3 has 14 amino acids. This CDR3 is CSARDRGVPGSCFF.

V and J are TRBV7-2 and TRBJ1-1; D gene unclear. The CDR3 covers 16 residues. V lost 0 bases and J lost 1, with 12 bases in between. In germline, CDR1 is SGHTA, CDR2 FQGNSA. The CDR3 DNA follows: TGTGCCAGCAGCTTAGCGCGTAGGGTGGGGAACACTGAAGCTTTCTTT. Residues: CASSLARRVGNTEAFF.

The chain has TRBV10-2 and TRBJ2-7; D is perhaps TRBD1 (6 bases). This CDR3 region has 14 residues. V lost 2 bases, J lost 6 bases, and 14 bases lay in between. Germline CDR1 and CDR2: WSHSY and SAAADI. CDR3 sequence reads: CASSETTGVGEQYF. The CDR3 region has the DNA TGCGCCAGCAGTGAGACGACAGGAGTCGGCGAGCAGTACTTC.

The V gene is TRBV18, the J gene TRBJ1-4; D is unclear. Trimming left V 4 bases short and J 0 bases short, with 6 bases between. CDR1 KGHSH and CDR2 LQKENI come from the germline V gene. This CDR3 is built from 14 residues. CDR3 in DNA: TGTGCCAGCTCACTGGGTACAACTAATGAAAAACTGTTTTTT. Protein product: CASSLGTTNEKLFF.

V and J are TRBV10-3 and TRBJ2-3; D not certain. The V end lost 2 bases, the J end lost 1 base, and 10 bases lay between the germline ends. The CDR3 covers 15 residues. Per the germline V gene, CDR1 is ENHRY and CDR2 is SYGVKD. The CDR3 loop reads CAISEGLDRTDTQYF. CDR3 bases: TGTGCCATCAGTGAGGGCCTAGACCGCACAGATACGCAGTATTTT.

V is TRBV5-1 and J is TRBJ1-2; D remains ambiguous. Germline loops: CDR1 SGHRS, CDR2 YFSETQ. The CDR3 is 14 residues long. The V gene lost 3 bases and the J gene lost 6 bases, with 15 bases spanning the gap. The CDR3 DNA reads TGCGCCAGCAGCTCGGGCCTCCCAAGGAATGGCTACACCTTC. Its protein product is CASSSGLPRNGYTF.